Included here is one T cell receptor (beta chain) sequence, with context. These data belong to a study of control samples from healthy donors and cancer patients. The assay was immunoSEQ multiplex PCR, and TCRdb's table has in-frame clones only and misses some. The sample records 150,000 to 200,000 clones, 94% being singletons. Germline CDR1 SGHAT, CDR2 FQNNGV. V lost 7 bases to trimming and J lost 7 bases, with 13 bases between them. The CDR3 contains 13 residues. The V gene is TRBV11-2, the J gene TRBJ1-4; D uncertain. The receptor was derived from a woman aged 18-30 years in good health. Sequencing was performed on blood. CDR3 in amino acids: CASTLASREKLFF. The CDR3 region has the DNA TGTGCCAGCACCTTGGCTAGTCGTGAAAAACTGTTTTTT.